This passage covers 18 T cell receptor beta chains from one sample sequenced in a study of cytomegalovirus exposure and HLA in healthy donors. PCR amplification relied on 60 Vbeta primers (plus 13 Jbeta primers). TCRdb's table, derived via immunoSEQ multiplex PCR, lists solely in-frame clones and lacks some. Of 75,000 to 90,000 clones listed, around a tenth are singletons. What was sequenced was PBMCs. These receptors came from a man in his 60s in good health and CMV-seropositive.

The V call is TRBV30, the J call TRBJ2-1; D perhaps matches TRBD2 (6 bases). The CDR3 is made up of 16 amino acids. Germline CDR1 and CDR2: GTSNPN and SVGIG (reference sequence). The ends were cut back, 5 bases at V and 0 bases at J, with 17 bases in the middle. The CDR3 region is CAWDGTHSVSYNEQFF. CDR3 nucleotide sequence: TGTGCCTGGGATGGGACTCACTCAGTCTCCTACAATGAGCAGTTCTTC.

A few counts support this clone. V usage is TRBV4-2 and J usage is TRBJ2-5; D possibly corresponds to TRBD2 (6 bases). There are 14 residues in the CDR3. Trimming removed 4 bases from V and 3 bases from J, with 12 bases in between. Germline assignment: CDR1 LGHNA and CDR2 YNFKEQ. The CDR3: CASSRSTGEETQYF. The CDR3 nucleotides are TGTGCCAGCAGCCGCTCTACGGGGGAAGAGACCCAGTACTTC.

V is TRBV9 and J is TRBJ2-1; no clear D. CDR1 and CDR2 from the germline V gene are SGDLS and YYNGEE. Deletions cut 2 bases from V and 5 bases from J, with 8 bases between. The CDR3 runs to 13 residues. CDR3 coding DNA: TGTGCCAGCAGCGTCCGCGATGACAATGAGCAGTTCTTC. This translates into CASSVRDDNEQFF.

On this clone: A read error may produce the germline difference seen at one junction end. The rearrangement uses TRBV7-7 and TRBJ2-3; D gene ambiguous. This CDR3 has 14 amino acids. CDR1 SSHAT and CDR2 FNYEAQ come from the germline V gene (reference sequence). This CDR3 reads CASSLAEAPDTQYF. CDR3 DNA sequence: TGTGCTAGCAGCTTAGCAGAAGCCCCAGATACGCAGTATTTT.

V is TRBV30 and J is TRBJ1-6; 9 nucleotides line up with TRBD1. The CDR3 has 14 residues. Germline V lookup: CDR1 GTSNPN, CDR2 SVGIG (reference sequence). V lost 0 bases, J lost 9 bases, and 3 bases stayed unmatched. CDR3 DNA: TGTGCCTGGAGTGTCGGGACAGGGAGTTCACCCCTCCACTTT. Residues: CAWSVGTGSSPLHF.

V usage is TRBV18 and J usage is TRBJ1-2; no reliable D call. V dropped 3 bases and J dropped 2 bases, with 10 bases sitting between them. The CDR3 consists of 14 residues. Looked up from germline, CDR1 is KGHSH and CDR2 is LQKENI. CDR3 sequence (DNA): TGTGCCAGCTCACCCGAGCGGGCAAACTATGGCTACACCTTC. This encodes CASSPERANYGYTF.

This clone was found a few times. The chain links TRBV28 to TRBJ2-5, with D possibly TRBD2 on 8 matching bases. Trimming stripped 6 bases from V and 4 bases from J, with 21 bases between. This CDR3 region has 16 residues. The germline CDR1 and CDR2 sequences are MDHEN and SYDVKM. CDR3 residues: CASRLGGGGPGETQYF. Written as DNA, the CDR3 is TGTGCCAGCAGGTTAGGGGGCGGGGGGCCAGGAGAGACCCAGTACTTC.

This clone was seen only a few times. The CDR3 loop reads CASSYDRGPYEQYV. The CDR3 bases are TGTGCCAGCAGTTACGACAGGGGTCCTTACGAGCAGTACGTC. V usage is TRBV28 and J usage is TRBJ2-7, with TRBD1 identical over 8 bases. The length of the CDR3 is 14 residues. The V gene's germline CDR1 is MDHEN and CDR2 SYDVKM. V lost 4 bases, J lost 4 bases, and 6 bases stayed unmatched.

The chain is built from TRBV6-5 and TRBJ2-2, with D maybe TRBD1 (6 bases). Germline V gives CDR1 MNHEY, CDR2 SVGAGI. Trimming took 5 bases from V and 4 from J, leaving 14 bases between them. The CDR3 extends over 15 amino acids. The CDR3 DNA reads TGTGCCAGCAGTGGCAGGGGCCTTAGCACCGGGGAGCTGTTTTTT. Translation gives CASSGRGLSTGELFF.

The sample holds a few counts of this clone. The rearrangement joins TRBV4-2 to TRBJ2-5; 9 bases are shared with TRBD1. Germline assignment: CDR1 LGHNA and CDR2 YNFKEQ. This CDR3 has 19 residues. J was trimmed by 5 bases and V by 3 bases; bases with no gene match: 19. In DNA form, the CDR3 reads TGTGCCAGCAGCCAGAGACCTCTACAGGGGGCGCTGAGTTATGAGACCCAGTACTTC. Translated: CASSQRPLQGALSYETQYF.

The rearrangement links TRBV28 to TRBJ1-4; TRBD1 agrees at 10 bases. Looked up from germline, CDR1 is MDHEN and CDR2 is SYDVKM. The CDR3 spans 17 residues. Unmatched junction bases numbered 8, after V lost 6 bases and J lost 1 base. DNA of the CDR3: TGTGCCAGCAGACAGGGACAGGGGTTTGGAACTAATGAAAAACTGTTTTTT. Its protein product is CASRQGQGFGTNEKLFF.

This clone was found a few times. J is TRBJ2-7 and V is TRBV6-5, with TRBD1 matching over 7 bases. The CDR3 length is 14 residues. The germline V gene encodes CDR1 MNHEY and CDR2 SVGAGI. Trimming took 6 bases from V and 6 from J; bases not matched to a gene: 11. This chain's CDR3 is CASSNRGRASEQYF. The CDR3 DNA reads TGTGCCAGCAGCAACAGGGGAAGGGCCTCCGAGCAGTACTTC.

V gene TRBV5-1 combines with J gene TRBJ2-3; D gene uncertain. This CDR3 has 14 residues. Per germline, CDR1 SGHRS and CDR2 YFSETQ. Deletions cut 2 bases from V and 1 base from J, with 8 bases between. CDR3 coding DNA: TGCGCCAGCAGCTTTAGTCGTCGCACAGATACGCAGTATTTT. This encodes CASSFSRRTDTQYF.

This clone has a handful of counts. The chain couples TRBV6-6 to TRBJ2-1; D gene uncertain. The CDR3 contains 13 residues. The V gene's germline CDR1 is MNHNY and CDR2 SVGAGI (reference sequence). V was trimmed by 2 bases and J by 3 bases, leaving 5 bases between them. CDR3 amino acids: CASSYEFYNEQFF. The CDR3 bases are TGTGCCAGCAGTTACGAGTTCTACAATGAGCAGTTCTTC.

The gene calls are TRBV9 and TRBJ2-1, with TRBD1 as a possible D gene (6 bases). The V end was cut by 0 bases, the J end by 3 bases, with 13 bases between. The germline V gene has CDR1 SGDLS and CDR2 YYNGEE. CDR3 length: 16 amino acids. The CDR3: CASSVVGRGYYNEQFF. The CDR3 DNA reads as TGTGCCAGCAGCGTAGTGGGCAGGGGCTACTACAATGAGCAGTTCTTC.

This clone showed up just a few times. The gene calls are TRBV28 and TRBJ1-2, with D unclear. Germline assignment: CDR1 MDHEN and CDR2 SYDVKM. The V gene lost 5 bases and the J gene lost 2 bases, with 12 bases spanning the gap. CDR3 length: 14 residues. The CDR3 DNA reads as TGTGCCAGCAGTCCACCGACGGAGAACTATGGCTACACCTTC. Amino acids: CASSPPTENYGYTF.

This clone was picked up a small number of times. The chain employs TRBV6-1 and TRBJ1-2; the D is unclear. V was cut by 1 base and J by 8 bases, with 14 bases left in between. Germline CDR1 is MNHNS and CDR2 is SASEGT. The CDR3 runs 14 residues. The chain's CDR3 is CASSEVRFTMGYTF. The CDR3 DNA follows: TGTGCCAGCAGTGAAGTAAGGTTCACTATGGGCTACACCTTC.

This clone was counted a few times. The chain carries TRBV6-6 and TRBJ1-2; TRBD1 agrees at 8 bases. The V gene end was trimmed by 6 bases and the J gene end by 4 bases; junction bases not matched to a gene: 7. This CDR3 has 14 amino acids. Germline V gene lookup returns CDR1 MNHNY and CDR2 SVGAGI (reference sequence). The CDR3 loop is CASRTTGVFYGYTF. The CDR3 region has the DNA TGTGCCAGCAGAACGACAGGGGTATTCTATGGCTACACCTTC.